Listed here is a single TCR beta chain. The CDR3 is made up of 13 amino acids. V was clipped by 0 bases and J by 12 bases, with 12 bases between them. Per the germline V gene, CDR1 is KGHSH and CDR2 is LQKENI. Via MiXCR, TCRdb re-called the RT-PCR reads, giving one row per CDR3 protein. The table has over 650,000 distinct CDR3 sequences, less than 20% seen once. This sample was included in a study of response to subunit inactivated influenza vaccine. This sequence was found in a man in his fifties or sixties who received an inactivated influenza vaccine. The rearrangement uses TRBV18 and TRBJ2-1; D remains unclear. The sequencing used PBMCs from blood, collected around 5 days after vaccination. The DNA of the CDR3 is TGTGCCAGCTCACCACCAATGGAACAGATGCAGTTCTTC. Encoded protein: CASSPPMEQMQFF.